The source of this T cell receptor (beta chain) is a study of shared clonotypes between healthy human individuals. On the study more broadly: Contributing individuals were a couple of females and a few males aged 18 to 49.

Germline trimming cut 6 bases from V and 5 bases from J; bases unmatched to any gene: 6. CDR1 and CDR2 from the germline V gene are SQVTM and ANQGSEA. The CDR3 is 12 residues long. General observations from the study: Roughly 5% of naive CD4 clonotypes were shared across several donors.

Sequenced by immunoSEQ multiplex PCR; TCRdb stores in-frame clones only, minus some. The data show around 550,000 clones, 90% to 95% seen once. Notes on this clone: As yet, its antigen is unknown.

CD8 cells classed as naive were CD45RO-negative and positively selected for CCR7, excluding terminally differentiated effector memory CD45RA+ cells. Adults of Caucasian background living in Nashville, Tennessee made up all donors. The source is a woman aged 30 to 39 in good health. Sequencing was done on a sample of naive CD8+ T cells sorted from blood. The rearrangement links TRBV29-1 to TRBJ1-2; TRBD1 matches 7 bases. CDR3 in amino acids: CSVDEQGYGYTF. The CDR3, as DNA: TGCAGCGTCGATGAACAGGGGTATGGCTACACCTTC.